What follows is one TCR beta chain and its context. Profiled with immunoSEQ multiplex PCR; TCRdb holds only in-frame clones, not every one. The sample yields 40,000 to 45,000 clones, over 65% seen once. These data come from a study of OX40 agonist ivuxolimab in advanced cancers. The CDR3 has 16 amino acids. V shed 2 bases and J shed 2 bases, with 16 bases lying between them. CDR1 is MDHEN and CDR2 is SYDVKM in the germline V gene. The receptor was derived from an adult with an advanced solid tumor such as melanoma, head and neck, liver or kidney cancer. This chain connects TRBV28 to TRBJ2-7, with D tentatively TRBD2 (7 bases). This specimen consisted of CD4+ or CD8+ T cells sorted from blood, obtained in a trial of the OX40 agonist ivuxolimab. CDR3 loop: CASSLGGAVGPYEQYF. CDR3 nucleotide sequence: TGTGCCAGCAGTTTAGGGGGGGCCGTCGGGCCCTACGAGCAGTACTTC. Complete variable domain (other parts from reference TRBV28 and TRBJ2-7): DVKVTQSSRYLVKRTGEKVFLECVQDMDHENMFWYRQDPGLGLRLIYFSYDVKMKEKGDIPEGYSVSREKKERFSLILESASTNQTSMYLCASSLGGAVGPYEQYFGPGTRLTVT.